These 29 T cell receptor beta chains were all obtained from the same sample, sequenced in a study of T cell responses to AZD1222 COVID-19 vaccine. The repertoire was sequenced with immunoSEQ multiplex PCR; TCRdb's copy has only in-frame clones and lacks some. The sample carries about 180,000 clones, just over 85% recorded once. The sequencing here drew on peripheral blood, taken 28 days after the second AZD1222 dose. These receptors all stem from an adult who received the AZD1222 COVID-19 vaccine.

Written as DNA, the CDR3 is TGTGCCAGCAGCTTGGAAGTCGTTAATTCACCCCTCCACTTT. Its translation is CASSLEVVNSPLHF. The chain links TRBV5-6 to TRBJ1-6; D is ambiguous. The CDR3 is 14 amino acids. In germline, CDR1 is SGHDT, CDR2 YYEEEE. Trimming took 0 bases from V and 6 from J, leaving 7 bases between them.

This clone has just one count. The chain is built from TRBV4-2 and TRBJ2-2; 7 bases map to TRBD1. Germline values: CDR1 LGHNA, CDR2 YNFKEQ. V lost 5 bases, J lost 5 bases, and 11 bases stayed unmatched. The CDR3 loop spans 16 amino acids. This CDR3 reads CASSSRQGEGTGELFF. The CDR3 nucleotides read TGTGCCAGCAGCTCCCGACAGGGCGAGGGAACCGGGGAGCTGTTTTTT.

This clone has more than one count but fewer than ten. This rearrangement joins TRBV4-2 to TRBJ1-4; D perhaps matches TRBD1 (5 bases). CDR1 and CDR2 (germline): LGHNA, YNFKEQ. The length of the CDR3 is 16 residues. Between the trimmed V and J ends, which lost 4 bases and 4 bases, there was a span of 16 bases. DNA of the CDR3: TGTGCCAGCAGCCCTGTAAGACAGACAATTAATGAAAAACTGTTTTTT. Protein: CASSPVRQTINEKLFF.

The genes are TRBV12-5 and TRBJ2-7; D not certain. Between the trimmed V and J ends, which lost 7 bases and 3 bases, there was a span of 16 bases. Germline-derived CDR1 and CDR2 are LGHNT and FRNRAP. This CDR3 comprises 14 residues. The CDR3: CASVLDTVGYEQYF. DNA for the CDR3: TGTGCTAGTGTCCTCGACACGGTCGGCTACGAGCAGTACTTC.

This clone occurred once. V gene TRBV7-3 combines with J gene TRBJ1-2; 10 bases line up with TRBD1. The CDR3 totals 22 residues. The J segment lost 0 bases and the V segment lost 1 base, leaving 20 bases of the junction unmatched. Germline V CDR1 and CDR2: SGHTA, FQGTGA. CDR3 coding DNA: TGTGCCAGCAGCTTAATGCCCGGGACAGGGGCGCTTTTGATTAATACTAACTATGGCTACACCTTC. It specifies CASSLMPGTGALLINTNYGYTF.

The chain joins TRBV9 to TRBJ2-7, with D uncertain. CDR3 length: 16 residues. Germline loops: CDR1 SGDLS, CDR2 YYNGEE. V was cut by 1 base and J by 7 bases, with 21 bases left in between. This CDR3 is CASSVSPASRVREQYF. CDR3 bases: TGTGCCAGCAGCGTATCCCCAGCGTCCCGGGTGCGGGAGCAGTACTTC.

The gene calls are TRBV5-1 and TRBJ2-1; the D is unclear. The V gene lost 4 bases and the J gene lost 0 bases, with 2 bases spanning the gap. Germline CDR1 is SGHRS and CDR2 is YFSETQ. The CDR3 spans 12 residues. The CDR3, as DNA: TGCGCCAGCAGCACCTCCTACAATGAGCAGTTCTTC. This translates into CASSTSYNEQFF.

This chain connects TRBV28 to TRBJ1-2; D is possibly TRBD1 (6 bases). The CDR3 is made up of 16 amino acids. V lost 5 bases and J 1 base, leaving 17 bases between the germline ends. Germline-derived CDR1 and CDR2 are MDHEN and SYDVKM. Here the CDR3 DNA reads TGTGCCAGCAGTGAACACAGGGAGGGTAGTAACTATGGCTACACCTTC. Amino acid sequence: CASSEHREGSNYGYTF.

This clone was counted a single time. The chain joins TRBV5-5 to TRBJ2-5; D is ambiguous. CDR1 and CDR2 from the germline V gene are SGHKS and YYEKEE (reference sequence). This CDR3 is 14 amino acids long. Trimming removed 4 bases from V and 1 base from J, with 11 bases in between. The CDR3: CASSAGRLQETQYF. CDR3 bases: TGTGCCAGCAGCGCTGGACGGCTCCAAGAGACCCAGTACTTC.

The chain carries TRBV30 and TRBJ2-7, with D possibly matching TRBD2 (6 bases). CDR1 and CDR2 from the germline V gene are GTSNPN and SVGIG (reference sequence). The CDR3 runs to 15 residues. Trimming took off 5 bases at V and 1 base at J, with 18 bases between the two ends. The CDR3 spells CAWAPSGVRSYEQYF. The CDR3 coding sequence is TGTGCCTGGGCCCCTTCGGGGGTACGATCCTACGAGCAGTACTTC.

The chain recombines TRBV7-3 with TRBJ1-2; no definite D call. The CDR3 is 13 amino acids. Germline CDR1 is SGHTA and CDR2 is FQGTGA. The V gene lost 1 base and the J gene lost 8 bases, with 11 bases spanning the gap. Here the CDR3 reads CASSLSAGRGYTF. Written as DNA, the CDR3 is TGTGCCAGCAGCTTAAGCGCGGGCCGGGGCTACACCTTC.

The chain uses TRBV11-3 and TRBJ2-2; D not resolved. Trimming left V 5 bases short and J 2 bases short, with 9 bases between. The CDR3 totals 14 residues. CDR1 and CDR2 (germline): SGHNT, YENEEA. CDR3 sequence: CASSQYSNTGELFF. In DNA, the CDR3 is TGTGCCAGCAGCCAGTACAGTAACACCGGGGAGCTGTTTTTT.

The chain couples TRBV5-1 to TRBJ2-3; D ambiguous. This CDR3 has 16 residues. Germline CDR1 SGHRS, CDR2 YFSETQ. V was shortened by 0 bases and J by 0 bases, with 11 bases between the two germline ends. DNA of the CDR3: TGCGCCAGCAGCTTGGGGCCACCTCGTAGCACAGATACGCAGTATTTT. It yields the protein CASSLGPPRSTDTQYF.

The J gene is TRBJ1-1, the V gene TRBV19, with D perhaps TRBD1 (5 bases). The CDR3 length is 14 residues. CDR1 is LNHDA, CDR2 SQIVND, per germline (reference sequence). V was cut by 7 bases and J by 0 bases, with 12 bases left in between. The CDR3 sequence: CASTGKRMNTEAFF. The CDR3 DNA is TGTGCCAGTACAGGGAAGAGGATGAACACTGAAGCTTTCTTT.

This clone was recorded a few times. The chain joins TRBV5-4 to TRBJ1-1; no definite D call. The V gene's germline CDR1 is SGHNT and CDR2 YYREEE (reference sequence). With 0 bases removed from V and 1 base from J, the gap between germline ends came to 7 bases. The CDR3 is 14 amino acids. CDR3 in DNA: TGTGCCAGCAGCTTGGATAGGAGGAACACTGAAGCTTTCTTT. Translating gives CASSLDRRNTEAFF.

The chain recombines TRBV7-2 with TRBJ2-5, with 9 bases matching TRBD1. CDR1 and CDR2 from the germline V gene are SGHTA and FQGNSA. This CDR3 is built from 15 residues. With 5 bases clipped from V and 5 bases from J, the junction kept 9 bases outside the gene matches. CDR3 coding DNA: TGTGCCAGCAGCCGCGTTACAGGGGGCGACGAGACCCAGTACTTC. Encoded protein: CASSRVTGGDETQYF.

The rearrangement uses TRBV4-1 and TRBJ1-2; the D is unclear. The V end was cut by 4 bases, the J end by 2 bases, with 20 bases between. Germline CDR1 MGHRA, CDR2 YSYEKL. The CDR3 has 17 amino acids. CDR3 DNA: TGCGCCAGCAGCCCGGGAGGGAGGCAAATAGGGAACTATGGCTACACCTTC. Translation gives CASSPGGRQIGNYGYTF.

The CDR3 spells CASSAGGLRGEFYEQYF. The CDR3 nucleotides are TGTGCCAGCAGCGCTGGGGGGTTGAGGGGCGAGTTCTACGAGCAGTACTTC. This chain links TRBV7-8 with TRBJ2-7; tentative D call: TRBD2 (6 bases). CDR3 length: 17 amino acids. Trimming left V 5 bases short and J 3 bases short, with 23 bases between. CDR1 is SGHVS and CDR2 is FQNEAQ in the germline V gene.

This clone was recorded once. The V call is TRBV9, the J call TRBJ2-7, with a weak D call TRBD1 (6 bases). Germline CDR1 is SGDLS and CDR2 is YYNGEE. The CDR3 loop spans 13 amino acids. V was clipped by 0 bases and J by 4 bases, with 8 bases between them. The CDR3 nucleotides read TGTGCCAGCAGCGTAGATGACAGGTACGAGCAGTACTTC. This gives the protein CASSVDDRYEQYF.

Remarks on this clone: Other DNA sequences within the sample encode an identical CDR3. This chain joins TRBV6-5 and TRBJ2-7, with a weak D call TRBD1 (5 bases). Germline V gene data show CDR1 as MNHEY and CDR2 as SVGAGI. This CDR3 spans 13 amino acids. Trimming shortened V by 2 bases and J by 3 bases, and 8 bases separated the two germline ends. The CDR3 here is CASSYRQGYEQYF. The CDR3 DNA follows: TGTGCCAGCAGTTACCGGCAGGGCTACGAGCAGTACTTC.

This clone was observed a few times. The rearrangement links TRBV4-1 to TRBJ2-2, with D perhaps TRBD1 (8 bases). Germline V lookup: CDR1 MGHRA, CDR2 YSYEKL. The germline V and J ends were trimmed by 0 bases and 5 bases, with 13 bases remaining between them. The CDR3 contains 16 residues. CDR3 sequence (DNA): TGCGCCAGCAGCCAAGATAACAGGGGGGGAACCGGGGAGCTGTTTTTT. Protein sequence: CASSQDNRGGTGELFF.

This chain joins TRBV9 and TRBJ1-5; D remains ambiguous. This CDR3 spans 15 amino acids. CDR1 SGDLS and CDR2 YYNGEE come from the germline V gene. Between the trimmed V and J ends, which lost 0 bases and 4 bases, there was a span of 11 bases. CDR3 region: CASSVGAQKNQPQHF. The CDR3 DNA reads TGTGCCAGCAGCGTAGGGGCCCAGAAAAATCAGCCCCAGCATTTT.

The genes are TRBV28 and TRBJ1-2; D call uncertain. Trimming stripped 4 bases from V and 7 bases from J, with 10 bases between. Germline CDR1 reads MDHEN; CDR2 reads SYDVKM. The CDR3 loop spans 12 amino acids. CDR3 sequence (DNA): TGTGCCAGCAGTTCCCTTTTCCGTGGCTACACCTTC. Residues: CASSSLFRGYTF.

V gene TRBV10-1 combines with J gene TRBJ1-1; 9 bases map to TRBD1. Trimming removed 8 bases from V and 8 bases from J; junction bases left unmatched: 6. In germline, CDR1 is WNHNN, CDR2 SYGVQD (reference sequence). The CDR3 runs to 12 residues. CDR3 nucleotide sequence: TGCGCCAGCTATTCGGACAGGGGAGAAGCTTTCTTT. Residues: CASYSDRGEAFF.

The chain links TRBV19 to TRBJ2-7; TRBD2 agrees at 7 bases. The CDR3 contains 14 residues. Losses at the gene ends were 4 bases for V and 0 bases for J; bases not matched to a gene: 3. Germline lookup yields CDR1 LNHDA and CDR2 SQIVND (reference sequence). CDR3 nucleotide sequence: TGTGCCAGTAGTAACCTAGCGGACTCCTACGAGCAGTACTTC. It translates to CASSNLADSYEQYF.

The CDR3 reads CAWSSRYGYTF. DNA of the CDR3: TGTGCCTGGAGTTCCCGCTATGGCTACACCTTC. This chain links TRBV30 with TRBJ1-2; D is ambiguous. Between the trimmed V and J ends, which lost 2 bases and 4 bases, there was a span of 5 bases. The CDR3 has 11 amino acids. The germline V gene has CDR1 GTSNPN and CDR2 SVGIG (reference sequence).

This clone was counted once. The V gene is TRBV9, the J gene TRBJ2-2; 10 bases agree with TRBD2. This CDR3 is 17 amino acids long. V lost 0 bases and J lost 5; bases outside the gene matches: 7. In germline, CDR1 is SGDLS, CDR2 YYNGEE. The CDR3 protein is CASSVVGASGGTGELFF. The DNA of the CDR3 is TGTGCCAGCAGCGTAGTAGGGGCTAGCGGGGGAACCGGGGAGCTGTTTTTT. Using reference TRBV9 and TRBJ2-2 for the parts outside the CDR3, the full variable domain is DSGVTQTPKHLITATGQRVTLRCSPRSGDLSVYWYQQSLDQGLQFLIQYYNGEERAKGNILERFSAQQFPDLHSELNLSSLELGDSALYFCASSVVGASGGTGELFFGEGSRLTVL.

The chain couples TRBV6-4 to TRBJ2-7; tentatively, D is TRBD2 (6 bases). Germline V gives CDR1 MRHNA, CDR2 SNTAGT. V lost 0 bases, J lost 0 bases, and 15 bases lay in between. CDR3 length: 17 residues. The CDR3 sequence: CASSDSERGGLSYEQYF. CDR3 nucleotide sequence: TGTGCCAGCAGTGACTCGGAAAGGGGAGGCCTCTCCTACGAGCAGTACTTC.

This clone has a single count. J is TRBJ1-2 and V is TRBV5-1, with D uncertain. Germline values: CDR1 SGHRS, CDR2 YFSETQ. The CDR3 contains 14 residues. V was clipped by 5 bases and J by 1 base, with 12 bases between them. The CDR3, as DNA: TGCGCCAGCAGAAAGACGACGGATAACTATGGCTACACCTTC. Protein sequence: CASRKTTDNYGYTF.